This T cell receptor (beta chain) appears in the sequencing data of a study of blood T cell repertoires in COVID-19. Study-level background: PBMCs, B-cell-depleted T cells, or T cells were the source of the cDNA or gDNA that made up the material.

Trimming cost V 2 bases and J 7 bases, with 9 bases left between them. From germline, CDR1 is SGDLS and CDR2 YYNGEE. There are 13 residues in the CDR3. Original methodology: Cell counts per sample came from amplifying reference gene primers. Clones were sequenced by immunoSEQ multiplex PCR, and TCRdb holds only the in-frame ones, with some missing. V and J calls and clone size are given by that table; D and trimming were obtained from the DNA. The sample shows about 190,000 clones, about 86% of them seen only once. V and J are TRBV9 and TRBJ1-4; possibly TRBD1 for D (5 bases). The sequenced sample consisted of peripheral blood. This sequence was found in a man aged 25-40 years with active or convalescent COVID-19. The CDR3 loop reads CASSVQGGEKLFF. CDR3 DNA: TGTGCCAGCAGCGTTCAGGGTGGTGAAAAACTGTTTTTT.